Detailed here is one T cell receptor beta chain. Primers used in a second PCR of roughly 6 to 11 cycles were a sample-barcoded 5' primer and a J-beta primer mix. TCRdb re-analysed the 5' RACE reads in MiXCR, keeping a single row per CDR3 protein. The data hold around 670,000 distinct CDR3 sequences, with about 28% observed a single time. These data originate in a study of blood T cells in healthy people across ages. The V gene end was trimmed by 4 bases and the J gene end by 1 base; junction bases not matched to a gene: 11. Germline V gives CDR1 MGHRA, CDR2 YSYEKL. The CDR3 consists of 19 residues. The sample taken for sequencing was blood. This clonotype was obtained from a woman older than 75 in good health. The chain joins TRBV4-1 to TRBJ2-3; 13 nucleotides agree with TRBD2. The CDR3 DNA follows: TGCGCCAGCAGCCGCCGGACTAGCGGGGGAGAAATGCGCACAGATACGCAGTATTTT. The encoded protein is CASSRRTSGGEMRTDTQYF.